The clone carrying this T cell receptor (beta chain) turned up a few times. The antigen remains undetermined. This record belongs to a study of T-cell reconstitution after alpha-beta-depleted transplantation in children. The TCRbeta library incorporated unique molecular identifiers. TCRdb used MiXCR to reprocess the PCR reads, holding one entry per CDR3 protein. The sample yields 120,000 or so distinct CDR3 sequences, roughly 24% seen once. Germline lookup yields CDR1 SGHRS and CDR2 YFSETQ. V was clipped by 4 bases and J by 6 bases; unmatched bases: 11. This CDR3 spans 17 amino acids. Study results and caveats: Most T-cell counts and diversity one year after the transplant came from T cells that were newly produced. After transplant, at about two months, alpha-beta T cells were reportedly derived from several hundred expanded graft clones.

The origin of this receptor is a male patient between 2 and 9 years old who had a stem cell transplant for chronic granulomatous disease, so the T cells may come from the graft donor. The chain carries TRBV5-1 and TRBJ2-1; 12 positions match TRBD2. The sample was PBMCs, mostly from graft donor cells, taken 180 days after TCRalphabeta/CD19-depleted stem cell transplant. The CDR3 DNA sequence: TGCGCCAGCAGCCGCACCCTAGCGGGAGGGGTTTCCAATGAGCAGTTCTTC. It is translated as CASSRTLAGGVSNEQFF. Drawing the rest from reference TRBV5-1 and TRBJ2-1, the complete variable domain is KAGVTQTPRYLIKTRGQQVTLSCSPISGHRSVSWYQQTPGQGLQFLFEYFSETQRNKGNFPGRFSGRQFSNSRSEMNVSTLELGDSALYLCASSRTLAGGVSNEQFFGPGTRLTVL.